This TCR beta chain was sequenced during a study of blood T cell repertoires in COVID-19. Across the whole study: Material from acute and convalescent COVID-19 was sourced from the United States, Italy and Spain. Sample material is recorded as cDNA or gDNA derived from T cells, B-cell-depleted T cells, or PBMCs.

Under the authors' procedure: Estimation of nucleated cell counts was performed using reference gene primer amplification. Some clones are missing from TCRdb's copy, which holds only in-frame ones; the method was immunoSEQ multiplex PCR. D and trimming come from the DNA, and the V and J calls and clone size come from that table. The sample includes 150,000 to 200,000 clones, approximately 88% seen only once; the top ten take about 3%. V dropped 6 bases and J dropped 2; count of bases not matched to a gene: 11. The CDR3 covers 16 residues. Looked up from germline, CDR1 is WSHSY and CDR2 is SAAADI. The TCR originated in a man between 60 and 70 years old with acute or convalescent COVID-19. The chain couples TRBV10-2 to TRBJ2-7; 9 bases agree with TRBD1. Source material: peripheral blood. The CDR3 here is CASSNLGDRVTYEQYF. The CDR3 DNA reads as TGCGCCAGCAGCAACCTGGGGGACAGGGTCACCTACGAGCAGTACTTC.